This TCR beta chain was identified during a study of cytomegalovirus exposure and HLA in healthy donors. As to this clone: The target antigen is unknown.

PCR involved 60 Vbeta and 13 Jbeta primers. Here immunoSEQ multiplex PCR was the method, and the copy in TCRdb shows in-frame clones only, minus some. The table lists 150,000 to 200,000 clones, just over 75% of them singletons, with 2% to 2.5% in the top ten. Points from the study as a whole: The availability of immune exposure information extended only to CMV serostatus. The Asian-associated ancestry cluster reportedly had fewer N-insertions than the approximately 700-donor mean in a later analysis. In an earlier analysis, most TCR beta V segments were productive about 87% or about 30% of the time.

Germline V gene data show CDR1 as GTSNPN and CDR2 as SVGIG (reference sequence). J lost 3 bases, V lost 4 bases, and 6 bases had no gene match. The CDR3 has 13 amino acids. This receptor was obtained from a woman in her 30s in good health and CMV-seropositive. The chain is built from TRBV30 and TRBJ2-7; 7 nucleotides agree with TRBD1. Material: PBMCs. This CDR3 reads CAWIGAGGYEQYF. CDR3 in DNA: TGTGCCTGGATCGGGGCAGGGGGCTACGAGCAGTACTTC.